These 21 T cell receptor beta chains were all obtained from the same sample, sequenced in a study of blood T cell repertoires in COVID-19 (dated by TCRdb to about 2020). Library preparation was by the immunoSEQ multiplex PCR assay. TCRdb's version of the immuneACCESS table is confined to in-frame rearrangements and falls short of the full clone set. An unresolved V gene accounts for under half of the shortfall where checked; the remainder is of unknown origin. The sample includes around 230,000 clones, with around 88% observed a single time. About 7.4% of the sample lies in the top ten. The source material was peripheral blood. These receptors originate from a woman aged 45-65 years with acute or convalescent COVID-19.

This chain uses TRBV18 with TRBJ1-2; perhaps TRBD1 as D (6 bases). The CDR3 totals 15 residues. Trimming took 3 bases from V and 5 from J, leaving 16 bases between them. Germline V gene sequence: CDR1 KGHSH, CDR2 LQKENI. The CDR3 bases are TGTGCCAGCTCACCGAGCCCAGGGGCGAGTTATGGCTACACCTTC. Its translation is CASSPSPGASYGYTF.

V and J are TRBV7-2 and TRBJ2-1; no clear D. Germline values: CDR1 SGHTA, CDR2 FQGNSA. The CDR3 covers 11 residues. V was cut by 2 bases and J by 11 bases, with 7 bases left in between. The CDR3 bases are TGTGCCAGCAGCTTAATTAGCAAGCAGTTCTTC. This sequence encodes CASSLISKQFF.

The genes are TRBV24-1 and TRBJ2-1, with D perhaps TRBD1 (7 bases). Germline V gene sequence: CDR1 KGHDR, CDR2 SFDVKD. The CDR3 loop spans 16 amino acids. The V end was cut by 3 bases, the J end by 7 bases, with 18 bases between. The DNA of the CDR3 is TGTGCCACCAGTGATCAACTCAGGGGGGAAAAGAATGAGCAGTTCTTC. Translated, it gives CATSDQLRGEKNEQFF.

This clone was counted between two and nine times. The chain is built from TRBV12-3 or TRBV12-4 and TRBJ1-1; D not certain. V shed 3 bases and J shed 4 bases, with 3 bases lying between them. This CDR3 region has 11 residues. As DNA, the CDR3 is TGTGCCAGCAGTTTCGGCACTGAAGCTTTCTTT. Its translation: CASSFGTEAFF.

The CDR3 is CASSFNRQGLRNTDTQYF. The DNA of the CDR3 is TGCGCCAGCAGCTTTAATCGCCAGGGCCTCCGGAACACAGATACGCAGTATTTT. This chain links TRBV5-1 with TRBJ2-3; tentative D call: TRBD1 (5 bases). Trimming took off 2 bases at V and 2 bases at J, with 21 bases between the two ends. This CDR3 has 18 amino acids. CDR1 and CDR2 from the germline V gene are SGHRS and YFSETQ.

The gene calls are TRBV6-5 and TRBJ1-6; a possible D gene is TRBD1 (5 bases). The germline V gene has CDR1 MNHEY and CDR2 SVGAGI. Trimming took off 8 bases at V and 9 bases at J, with 14 bases between the two ends. CDR3 length: 13 amino acids. As DNA, the CDR3 is TGTGCCAGCGGCGACAGTAGGGTTTCACCCCTCCACTTT. Translation: CASGDSRVSPLHF.

V is TRBV30 and J is TRBJ2-1, with TRBD2 matching 11 bases. The CDR3 length is 15 residues. The germline gives CDR1 GTSNPN, CDR2 SVGIG (reference sequence). The V gene end was trimmed by 1 base and the J gene end by 9 bases; junction bases not matched to a gene: 8. Written as DNA, the CDR3 is TGTGCCTGGAGTGGCTTAGCGGGAGGGGGGGGTGAGCAGTTCTTC. Encoded protein: CAWSGLAGGGGEQFF.

Note on this clone: At one boundary the junction diverges from the germline segment, which might be a read error. V is TRBV12-3 or TRBV12-4 and J is TRBJ1-1; no definite D call. The CDR3 has 13 residues. The CDR3 region has the DNA TGTGCCAGCAGTTTGTACAGCAACACTGAAACTTTCTTT. Translating it yields CASSLYSNTETFF.

The chain has TRBV20-1 and TRBJ2-5; D not certain. The CDR3 is 11 amino acids. In germline, CDR1 is DFQATT, CDR2 SNEGSKA (reference sequence). The V and J ends lost 7 bases and 2 bases respectively, with 8 bases between them. CDR3 nucleotides: TGCAGTGGGGCAAGACAAGAGACCCAGTACTTC. The encoded protein is CSGARQETQYF.

The chain recombines TRBV5-6 with TRBJ2-7; D is uncertain. V was cut by 4 bases and J by 3 bases, with 17 bases left in between. Germline CDR1 SGHDT, CDR2 YYEEEE. The CDR3 has 15 amino acids. The CDR3 nucleotides read TGTGCCAGCAGCCCTACCCTAGAGTACGACTACGAGCAGTACTTC. Its protein product is CASSPTLEYDYEQYF.

The chain has TRBV7-8 and TRBJ2-3; D gene ambiguous. Germline V gives CDR1 SGHVS, CDR2 FQNEAQ. V was trimmed by 1 base and J by 5 bases, leaving 13 bases between them. CDR3 length: 15 amino acids. CDR3 DNA sequence: TGTGCCAGCAGCTTAGTGACTCAATATGGAGATACGCAGTATTTT. As protein: CASSLVTQYGDTQYF.

The V gene is TRBV24-1, the J gene TRBJ2-4; TRBD1 matches 7 bases. V lost 4 bases to trimming and J lost 10 bases; unmatched junction nucleotides: 12. This CDR3 spans 15 amino acids. CDR1 and CDR2 (germline): KGHDR, SFDVKD. The CDR3 coding sequence is TGTGCCACCAGTGACCACAGGGGACCCAGCCGAATTCAGTACTTC. Protein: CATSDHRGPSRIQYF.

V gene TRBV7-8 combines with J gene TRBJ1-2, with TRBD1 identical over 8 bases. Germline CDR1 is SGHVS and CDR2 is FQNEAQ. The junction had 7 bases not matched to a gene; V was cut back by 0 bases and J by 7 bases. The CDR3 covers 15 residues. The CDR3 DNA is TGTGCCAGCAGCTTAGCGACAGGGGTCCTGTCTGGCTACACCTTC. It encodes CASSLATGVLSGYTF.

The chain recombines TRBV11-2 with TRBJ2-7; unclear D gene. CDR1 and CDR2 (germline): SGHAT, FQNNGV. CDR3 size: 14 residues. V lost 1 base and J lost 3, with 10 bases in between. The CDR3 region has the DNA TGTGCCAGCAGCTTAGTCGGCAGACTCTACGAGCAGTACTTC. This translates into CASSLVGRLYEQYF.

The genes are TRBV7-6 and TRBJ2-1, with no clear D. Germline CDR1 and CDR2: SGHVS and FNYEAQ. This CDR3 spans 13 amino acids. Trimming took off 4 bases at V and 5 bases at J, with 9 bases between the two ends. This chain's CDR3 is CASSSRLDNEQFF. The DNA for the CDR3 is TGTGCCAGCAGCTCCCGACTCGACAATGAGCAGTTCTTC.

The rearrangement joins TRBV2 to TRBJ2-5; 14 bases align to TRBD2. With V trimmed by 6 bases and J by 5 bases, 2 bases remained unmatched. Germline CDR1 and CDR2: SNHLY and FYNNEI. CDR3 size: 14 residues. CDR3 protein: CASRGTSGSETQYF. For the CDR3, the DNA is TGTGCCAGCAGGGGGACTAGCGGGAGTGAGACCCAGTACTTC.

This chain joins TRBV7-6 and TRBJ1-4; D might be TRBD1 (5 bases). V was shortened by 8 bases and J by 2 bases, with 6 bases between the two germline ends. In germline, CDR1 is SGHVS, CDR2 FNYEAQ. The CDR3 has 12 amino acids. The CDR3 sequence: CASSGTNEKLFF. CDR3 in DNA: TGTGCCAGCTCAGGGACTAATGAAAAACTGTTTTTT.

V gene TRBV20-1 combines with J gene TRBJ2-2, with D possibly being TRBD2 (5 bases). The V gene lost 3 bases and the J gene lost 2 bases, with 13 bases spanning the gap. CDR3 length: 15 residues. Looked up from germline, CDR1 is DFQATT and CDR2 is SNEGSKA (reference sequence). CDR3 sequence reads: CSASFRRLNTGELFF. In DNA, the CDR3 is TGCAGTGCTAGTTTCCGGAGACTAAACACCGGGGAGCTGTTTTTT.

J is TRBJ2-5 and V is TRBV5-1; 7 nucleotides agree with TRBD2. This CDR3 has 15 residues. The ends lost 0 bases at V and 5 bases at J; junction bases unmatched: 7. CDR1 SGHRS and CDR2 YFSETQ come from the germline V gene. The DNA of the CDR3 is TGCGCCAGCAGCTTGGACGCGGGAGTGCGGGAGACCCAGTACTTC. It encodes CASSLDAGVRETQYF.

The chain links TRBV2 to TRBJ2-5; 8 nucleotides match TRBD1. From germline, CDR1 is SNHLY and CDR2 FYNNEI. The junction had 12 bases not matched to a gene; V was cut back by 5 bases and J by 4 bases. The CDR3 loop spans 16 amino acids. DNA for the CDR3: TGTGCCAGCAGTTACCCCGAGACAGGGGTGGCAGAGACCCAGTACTTC. It yields the protein CASSYPETGVAETQYF. Using reference TRBV2 and TRBJ2-5 for the parts outside the CDR3, the full variable domain is EPEVTQTPSHQVTQMGQEVILRCVPISNHLYFYWYRQILGQKVEFLVSFYNNEISEKSEIFDDQFSVERPDGSNFTLKIRSTKLEDSAMYFCASSYPETGVAETQYFGPGTRLLVL.

This clone showed up just a few times. The CDR3 region has the DNA TGTGCCAGCAGTCACAGGGGTTCCTACGAGCAGTACTTC. It yields the protein CASSHRGSYEQYF. The V and J genes are TRBV12-3 or TRBV12-4 and TRBJ2-7; 7 bases map to TRBD1. V lost 5 bases, J lost 1 base, and 2 bases stayed unmatched. CDR3 size: 13 residues.